A single sample is the source of the 2 T cell receptor beta chains below, sequenced in a study of cytomegalovirus exposure and HLA in healthy donors. Some clones are missing from TCRdb's copy, which holds only in-frame ones; the method was immunoSEQ multiplex PCR. The data contain 70,000 to 90,000 clones, 85% of them singletons. Sequenced material: PBMCs. All receptors derive from a man aged 25 to 40 in good health and CMV-seronegative.

The rearrangement joins TRBV5-1 to TRBJ1-1; D might be TRBD1 (5 bases). The germline V and J ends were trimmed by 2 bases and 4 bases, with 12 bases remaining between them. CDR1 is SGHRS, CDR2 YFSETQ, per germline. The CDR3 has 14 amino acids. CDR3 bases: TGCGCCAGCAGCTTATTAGGGGTTTCCACTGAAGCTTTCTTT. It translates to CASSLLGVSTEAFF.

The V gene is TRBV7-2, the J gene TRBJ1-1, with 7 bases aligning to TRBD1. This CDR3 is 14 amino acids long. After removal of 1 base from V and 1 base from J, the junction contained 0 bases not matched to a gene. CDR1 is SGHTA and CDR2 is FQGNSA in the germline V gene. The CDR3 region has the DNA TGTGCCAGCAGCTTAGGGACAGGGAACACTGAAGCTTTCTTT. This gives the protein CASSLGTGNTEAFF.